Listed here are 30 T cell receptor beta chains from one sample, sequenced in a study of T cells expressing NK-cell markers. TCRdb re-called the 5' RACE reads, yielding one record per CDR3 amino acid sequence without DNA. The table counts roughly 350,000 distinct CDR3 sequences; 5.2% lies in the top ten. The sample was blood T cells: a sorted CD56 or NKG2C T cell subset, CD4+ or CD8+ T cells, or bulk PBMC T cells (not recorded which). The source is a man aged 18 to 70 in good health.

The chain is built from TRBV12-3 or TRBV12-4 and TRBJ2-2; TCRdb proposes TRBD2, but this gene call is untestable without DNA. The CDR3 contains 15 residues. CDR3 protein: CASSKSGPGTGELFF.

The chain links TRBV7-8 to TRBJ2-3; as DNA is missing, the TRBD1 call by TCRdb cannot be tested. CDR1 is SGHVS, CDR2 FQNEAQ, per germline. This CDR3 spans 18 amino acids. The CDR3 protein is CASNKRGDRGLGTDTQYF. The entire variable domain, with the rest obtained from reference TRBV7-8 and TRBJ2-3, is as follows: GAGVSQSPRYKVAKRGQDVALRCDPISGHVSLFWYQQALGQGPEFLTYFQNEAQLDKSGLPSDRFFAERPEGSVSTLKIQRTQQEDSAVYLCASNKRGDRGLGTDTQYFGPGTRLTVL.

The CDR3: CASSYDDRIYGYTF. This chain links TRBV6-5 with TRBJ1-2; TCRdb calls TRBD1, which cannot be checked without DNA. The germline V gene encodes CDR1 MNHEY and CDR2 SVGAGI. The CDR3 runs to 14 residues.

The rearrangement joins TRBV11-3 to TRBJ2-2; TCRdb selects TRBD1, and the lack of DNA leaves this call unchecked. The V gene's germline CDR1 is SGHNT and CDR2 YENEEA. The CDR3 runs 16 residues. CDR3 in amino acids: CASSLELTGSTGELFF.

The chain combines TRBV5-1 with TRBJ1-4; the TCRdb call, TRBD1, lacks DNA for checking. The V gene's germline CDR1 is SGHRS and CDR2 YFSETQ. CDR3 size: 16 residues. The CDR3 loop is CASSLGPETRSEKLFF.

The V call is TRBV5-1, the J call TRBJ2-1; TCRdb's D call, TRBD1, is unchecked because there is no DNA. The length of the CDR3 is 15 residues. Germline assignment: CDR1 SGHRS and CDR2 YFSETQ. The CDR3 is CASSIAGTAYNEQFF.

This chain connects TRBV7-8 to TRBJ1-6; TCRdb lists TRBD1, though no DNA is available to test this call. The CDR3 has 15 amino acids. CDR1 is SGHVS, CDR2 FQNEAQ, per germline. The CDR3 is CASRLAGTGTSPLHF. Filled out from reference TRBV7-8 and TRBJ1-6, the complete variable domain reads GAGVSQSPRYKVAKRGQDVALRCDPISGHVSLFWYQQALGQGPEFLTYFQNEAQLDKSGLPSDRFFAERPEGSVSTLKIQRTQQEDSAVYLCASRLAGTGTSPLHFGNGTRLTVT.

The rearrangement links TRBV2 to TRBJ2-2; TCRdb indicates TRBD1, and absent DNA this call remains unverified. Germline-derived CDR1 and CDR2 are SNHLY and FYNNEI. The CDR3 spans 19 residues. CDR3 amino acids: CASSEALRGGRGPTGELFF.

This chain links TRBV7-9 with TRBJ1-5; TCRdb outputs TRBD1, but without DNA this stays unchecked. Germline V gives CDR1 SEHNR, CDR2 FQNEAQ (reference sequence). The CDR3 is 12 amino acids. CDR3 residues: CASSFQQGSQHF.

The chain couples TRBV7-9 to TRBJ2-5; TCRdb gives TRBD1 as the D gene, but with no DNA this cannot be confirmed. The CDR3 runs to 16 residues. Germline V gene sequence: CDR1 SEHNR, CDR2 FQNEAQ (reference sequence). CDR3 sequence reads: CASNLGQGLSSETQYF.

The CDR3 protein is CSAREPTRDNSPLHF. This sequence joins TRBV20-1 and TRBJ1-6. CDR3 length equals 15 residues. In germline, CDR1 is DFQATT, CDR2 SNEGSKA (reference sequence).

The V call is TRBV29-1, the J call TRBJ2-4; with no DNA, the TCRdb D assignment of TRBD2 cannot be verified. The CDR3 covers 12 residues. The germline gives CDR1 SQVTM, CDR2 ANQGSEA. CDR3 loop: CSVQGEGNIQYF.

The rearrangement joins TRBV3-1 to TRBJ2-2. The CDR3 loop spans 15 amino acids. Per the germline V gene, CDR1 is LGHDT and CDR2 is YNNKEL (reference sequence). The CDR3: CASSRDSVNTGELFF.

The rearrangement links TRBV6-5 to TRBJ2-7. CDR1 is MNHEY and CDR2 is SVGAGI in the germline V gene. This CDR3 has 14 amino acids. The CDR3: CASSYSANSYEQYF.

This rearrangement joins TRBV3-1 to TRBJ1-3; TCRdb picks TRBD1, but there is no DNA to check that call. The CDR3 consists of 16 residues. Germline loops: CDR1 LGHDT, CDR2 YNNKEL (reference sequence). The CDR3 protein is CASSQEAARGGNTIYF.

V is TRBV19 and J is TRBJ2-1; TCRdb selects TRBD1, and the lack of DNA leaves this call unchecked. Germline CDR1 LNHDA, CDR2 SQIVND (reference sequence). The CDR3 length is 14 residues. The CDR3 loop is CASKGQGAGNEQFF.

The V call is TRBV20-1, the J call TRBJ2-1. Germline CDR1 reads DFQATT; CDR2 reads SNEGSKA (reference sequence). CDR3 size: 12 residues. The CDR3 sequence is CSARDRLYEQFF.

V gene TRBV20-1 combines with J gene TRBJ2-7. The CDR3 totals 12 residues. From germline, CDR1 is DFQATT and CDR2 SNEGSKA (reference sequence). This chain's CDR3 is CSVARSTYEQYF.

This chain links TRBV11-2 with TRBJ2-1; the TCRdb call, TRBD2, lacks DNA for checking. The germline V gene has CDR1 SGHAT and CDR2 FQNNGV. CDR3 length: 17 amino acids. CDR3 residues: CASSLLEGATSYNEQFF. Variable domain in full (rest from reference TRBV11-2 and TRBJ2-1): EAGVAQSPRYKIIEKRQSVAFWCNPISGHATLYWYQQILGQGPKLLIQFQNNGVVDDSQLPKDRFSAERLKGVDSTLKIQPAKLEDSAVYLCASSLLEGATSYNEQFFGPGTRLTVL.

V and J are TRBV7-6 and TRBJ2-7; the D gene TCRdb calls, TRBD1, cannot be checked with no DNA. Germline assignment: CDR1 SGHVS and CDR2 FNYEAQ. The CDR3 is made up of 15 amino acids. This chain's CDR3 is CASSGGLGSSYEQYF.

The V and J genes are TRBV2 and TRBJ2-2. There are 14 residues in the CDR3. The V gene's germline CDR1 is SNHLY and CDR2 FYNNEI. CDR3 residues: CASSEVRNTGELFF. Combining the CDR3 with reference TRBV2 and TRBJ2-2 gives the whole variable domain EPEVTQTPSHQVTQMGQEVILRCVPISNHLYFYWYRQILGQKVEFLVSFYNNEISEKSEIFDDQFSVERPDGSNFTLKIRSTKLEDSAMYFCASSEVRNTGELFFGEGSRLTVL.

CDR3 amino acids: CASSFTSGGEQFF. V is TRBV27 and J is TRBJ2-1. In germline, CDR1 is MNHEY, CDR2 SMNVEV (reference sequence). The CDR3 runs 13 residues.

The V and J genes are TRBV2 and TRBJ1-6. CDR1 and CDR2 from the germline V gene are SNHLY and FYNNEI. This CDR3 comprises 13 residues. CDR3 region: CASSDWENSPLHF. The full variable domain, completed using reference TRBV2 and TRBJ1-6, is EPEVTQTPSHQVTQMGQEVILRCVPISNHLYFYWYRQILGQKVEFLVSFYNNEISEKSEIFDDQFSVERPDGSNFTLKIRSTKLEDSAMYFCASSDWENSPLHFGNGTRLTVT.

The CDR3 protein is CASSKETGHTDTQYF. V and J are TRBV6-1 and TRBJ2-3; the D call from TCRdb, TRBD1, cannot be confirmed without DNA. Germline V gene sequence: CDR1 MNHNS, CDR2 SASEGT. CDR3 size: 15 residues.

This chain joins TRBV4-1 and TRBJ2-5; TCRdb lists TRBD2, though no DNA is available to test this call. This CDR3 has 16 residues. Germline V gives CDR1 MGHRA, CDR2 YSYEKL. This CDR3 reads CASSQVVLAGVETQYF.

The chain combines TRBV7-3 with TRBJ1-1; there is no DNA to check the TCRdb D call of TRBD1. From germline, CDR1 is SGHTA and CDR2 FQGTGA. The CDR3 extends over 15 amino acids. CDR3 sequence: CASSLTGTLGAEAFF.

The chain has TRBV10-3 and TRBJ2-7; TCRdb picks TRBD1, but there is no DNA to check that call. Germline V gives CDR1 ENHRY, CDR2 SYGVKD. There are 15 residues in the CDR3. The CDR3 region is CAISESGESTYEQYF.

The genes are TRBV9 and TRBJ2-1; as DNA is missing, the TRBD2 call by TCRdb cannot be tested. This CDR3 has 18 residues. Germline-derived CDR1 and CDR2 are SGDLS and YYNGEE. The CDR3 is CASSNGLAGGIGFNEQFF.

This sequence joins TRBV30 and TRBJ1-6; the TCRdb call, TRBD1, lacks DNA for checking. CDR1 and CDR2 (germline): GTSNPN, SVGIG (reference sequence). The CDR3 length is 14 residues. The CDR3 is CAWSRGQGRSPLHF. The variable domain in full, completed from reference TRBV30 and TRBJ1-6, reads SQTIHQWPATLVQPVGSPLSLECTVEGTSNPNLYWYRQAAGRGLQLLFYSVGIGQISSEVPQNLSASRPQDRQFILSSKKLLLSDSGFYLCAWSRGQGRSPLHFGNGTRLTVT.

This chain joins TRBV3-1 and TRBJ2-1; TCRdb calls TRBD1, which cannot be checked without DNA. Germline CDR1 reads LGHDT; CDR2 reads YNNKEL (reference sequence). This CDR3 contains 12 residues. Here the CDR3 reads CASSQVGGTQFF.